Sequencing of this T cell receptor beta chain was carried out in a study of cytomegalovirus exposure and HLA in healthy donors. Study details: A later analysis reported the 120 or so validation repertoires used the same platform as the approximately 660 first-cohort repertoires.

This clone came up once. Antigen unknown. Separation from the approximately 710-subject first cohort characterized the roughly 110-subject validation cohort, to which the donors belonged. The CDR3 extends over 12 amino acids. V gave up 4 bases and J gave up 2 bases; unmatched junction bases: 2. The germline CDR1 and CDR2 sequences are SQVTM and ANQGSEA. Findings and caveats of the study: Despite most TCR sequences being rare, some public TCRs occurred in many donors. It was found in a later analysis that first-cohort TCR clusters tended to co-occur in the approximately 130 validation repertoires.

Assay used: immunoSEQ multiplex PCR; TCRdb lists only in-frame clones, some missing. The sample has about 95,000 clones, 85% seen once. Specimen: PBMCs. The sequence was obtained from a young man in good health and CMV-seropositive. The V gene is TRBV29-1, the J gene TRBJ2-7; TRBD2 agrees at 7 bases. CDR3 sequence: CSVAGGAYEQYF. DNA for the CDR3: TGCAGCGTTGCGGGGGGTGCCTACGAGCAGTACTTC.